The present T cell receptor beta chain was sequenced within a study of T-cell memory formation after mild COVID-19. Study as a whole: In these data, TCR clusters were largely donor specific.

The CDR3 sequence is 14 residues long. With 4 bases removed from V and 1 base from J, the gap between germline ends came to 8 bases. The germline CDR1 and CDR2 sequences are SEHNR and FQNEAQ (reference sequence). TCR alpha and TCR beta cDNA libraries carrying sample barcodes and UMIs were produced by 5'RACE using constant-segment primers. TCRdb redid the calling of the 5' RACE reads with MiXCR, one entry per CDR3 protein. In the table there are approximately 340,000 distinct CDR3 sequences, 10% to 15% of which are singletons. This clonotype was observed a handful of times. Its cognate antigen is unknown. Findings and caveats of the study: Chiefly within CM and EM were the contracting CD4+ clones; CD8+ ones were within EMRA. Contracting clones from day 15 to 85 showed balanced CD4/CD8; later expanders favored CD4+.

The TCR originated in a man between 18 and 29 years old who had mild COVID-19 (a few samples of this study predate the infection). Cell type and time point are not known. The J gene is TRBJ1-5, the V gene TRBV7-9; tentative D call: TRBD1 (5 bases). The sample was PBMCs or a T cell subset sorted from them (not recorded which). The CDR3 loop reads CASSSRDSNQPQHF. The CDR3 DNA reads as TGTGCCAGCAGCTCCCGGGACAGCAATCAGCCCCAGCATTTT. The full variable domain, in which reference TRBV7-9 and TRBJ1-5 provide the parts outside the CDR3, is DTGVSQNPRHKITKRGQNVTFRCDPISEHNRLYWYRQTLGQGPEFLTYFQNEAQLEKSRLLSDRFSAERPKGSFSTLEIQRTEQGDSAMYLCASSSRDSNQPQHFGDGTRLSIL.